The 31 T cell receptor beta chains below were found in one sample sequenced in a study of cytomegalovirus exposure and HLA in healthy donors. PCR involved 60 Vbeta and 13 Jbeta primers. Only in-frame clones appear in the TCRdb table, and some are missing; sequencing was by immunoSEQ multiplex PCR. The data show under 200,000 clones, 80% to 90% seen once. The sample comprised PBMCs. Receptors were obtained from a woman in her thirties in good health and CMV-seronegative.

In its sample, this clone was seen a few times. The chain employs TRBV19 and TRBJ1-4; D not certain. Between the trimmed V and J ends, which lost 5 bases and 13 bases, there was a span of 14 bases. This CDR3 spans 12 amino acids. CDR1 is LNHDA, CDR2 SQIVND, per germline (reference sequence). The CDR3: CASSDIRLGLFF. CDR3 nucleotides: TGTGCCAGTAGTGATATTCGACTCGGACTGTTTTTT.

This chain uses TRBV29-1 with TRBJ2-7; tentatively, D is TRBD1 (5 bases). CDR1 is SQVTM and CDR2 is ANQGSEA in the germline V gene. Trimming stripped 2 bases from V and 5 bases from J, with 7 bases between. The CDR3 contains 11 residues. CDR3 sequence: CSVERGNEQYF. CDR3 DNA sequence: TGCAGCGTTGAAAGGGGAAACGAGCAGTACTTC.

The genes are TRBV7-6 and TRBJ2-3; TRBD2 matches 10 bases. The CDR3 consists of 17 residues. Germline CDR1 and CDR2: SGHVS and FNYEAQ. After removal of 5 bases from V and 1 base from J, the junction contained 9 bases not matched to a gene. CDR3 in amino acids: CASSRLAGARGTDTQYF. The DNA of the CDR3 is TGTGCCAGCAGCCGGCTAGCGGGAGCGAGGGGCACAGATACGCAGTATTTT.

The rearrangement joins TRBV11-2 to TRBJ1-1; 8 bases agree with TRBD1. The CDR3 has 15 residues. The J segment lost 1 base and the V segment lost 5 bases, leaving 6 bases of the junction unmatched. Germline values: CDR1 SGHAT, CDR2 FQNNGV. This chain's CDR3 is CASSRAGQGNTEAFF. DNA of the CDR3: TGTGCCAGCAGCCGAGCCGGACAGGGGAACACTGAAGCTTTCTTT.

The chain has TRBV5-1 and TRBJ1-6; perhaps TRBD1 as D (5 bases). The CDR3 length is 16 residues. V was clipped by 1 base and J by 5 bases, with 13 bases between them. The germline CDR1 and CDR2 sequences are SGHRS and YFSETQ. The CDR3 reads CASSLKSVGDNSPLHF. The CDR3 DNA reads TGCGCCAGCAGCTTGAAAAGTGTAGGGGATAATTCACCCCTCCACTTT.

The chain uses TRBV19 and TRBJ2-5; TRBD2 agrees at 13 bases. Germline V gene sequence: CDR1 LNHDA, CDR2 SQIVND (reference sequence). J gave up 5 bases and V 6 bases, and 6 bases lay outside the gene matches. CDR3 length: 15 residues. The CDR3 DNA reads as TGTGCCAGTAGCAAGGGGACTAGCGGGGCCGAGACCCAGTACTTC. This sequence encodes CASSKGTSGAETQYF. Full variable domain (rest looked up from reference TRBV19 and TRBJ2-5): DGGITQSPKYLFRKEGQNVTLSCEQNLNHDAMYWYRQDPGQGLRLIYYSQIVNDFQKGDIAEGYSVSREKKESFPLTVTSAQKNPTAFYLCASSKGTSGAETQYFGPGTRLLVL.

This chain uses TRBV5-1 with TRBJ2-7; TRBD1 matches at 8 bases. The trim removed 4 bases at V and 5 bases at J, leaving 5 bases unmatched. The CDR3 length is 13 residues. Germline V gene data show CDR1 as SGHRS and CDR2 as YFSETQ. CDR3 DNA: TGCGCCAGCAGCAAGGGACAGGAGAACGAGCAGTACTTC. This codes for CASSKGQENEQYF.

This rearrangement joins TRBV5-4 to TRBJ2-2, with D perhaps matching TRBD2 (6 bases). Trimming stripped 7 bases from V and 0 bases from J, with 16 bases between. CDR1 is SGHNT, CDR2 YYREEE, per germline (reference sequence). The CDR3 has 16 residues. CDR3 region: CASAPSGTSNTGELFF. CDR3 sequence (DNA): TGTGCCAGCGCACCTTCCGGGACTTCGAACACCGGGGAGCTGTTTTTT.

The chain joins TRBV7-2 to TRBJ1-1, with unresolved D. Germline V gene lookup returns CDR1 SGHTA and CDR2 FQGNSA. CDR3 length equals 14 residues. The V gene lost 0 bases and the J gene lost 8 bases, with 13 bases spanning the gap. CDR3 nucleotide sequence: TGTGCCAGCAGCTTAGCGCATGGCACGGGGGAAGCTTTCTTT. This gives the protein CASSLAHGTGEAFF.

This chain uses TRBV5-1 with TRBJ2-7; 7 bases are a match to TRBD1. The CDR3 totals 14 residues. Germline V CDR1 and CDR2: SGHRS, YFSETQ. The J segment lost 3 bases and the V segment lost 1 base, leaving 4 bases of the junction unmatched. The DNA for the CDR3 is TGCGCCAGCAGCTTGACAGGGGCTAACTACGAGCAGTACTTC. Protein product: CASSLTGANYEQYF.

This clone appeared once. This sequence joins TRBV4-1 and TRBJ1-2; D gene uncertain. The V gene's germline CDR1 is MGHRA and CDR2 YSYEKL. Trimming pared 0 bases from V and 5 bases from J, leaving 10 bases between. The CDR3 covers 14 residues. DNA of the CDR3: TGCGCCAGCAGCCAAGATCCAGGCCTTTATGGCTACACCTTC. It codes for CASSQDPGLYGYTF.

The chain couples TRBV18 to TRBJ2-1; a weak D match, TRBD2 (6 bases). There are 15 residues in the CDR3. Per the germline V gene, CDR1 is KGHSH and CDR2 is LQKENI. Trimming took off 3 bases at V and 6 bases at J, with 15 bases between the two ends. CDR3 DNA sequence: TGTGCCAGCTCACCTTTAGCGGACCCCTTCAATGAGCAGTTCTTC. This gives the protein CASSPLADPFNEQFF.

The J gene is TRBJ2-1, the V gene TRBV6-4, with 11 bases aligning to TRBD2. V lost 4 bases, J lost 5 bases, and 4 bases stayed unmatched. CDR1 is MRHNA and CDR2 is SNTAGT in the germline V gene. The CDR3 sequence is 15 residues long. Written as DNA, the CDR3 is TGTGCCAGCAGTGCCGGGACTAGCGGAAACAATGAGCAGTTCTTC. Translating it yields CASSAGTSGNNEQFF.

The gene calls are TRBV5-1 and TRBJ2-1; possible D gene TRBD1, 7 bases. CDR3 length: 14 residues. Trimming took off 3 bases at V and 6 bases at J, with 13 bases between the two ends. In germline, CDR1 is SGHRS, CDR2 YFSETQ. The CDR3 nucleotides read TGCGCCAGCAGCTGGGCAGGGGGAGGCAATGAGCAGTTCTTC. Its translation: CASSWAGGGNEQFF.

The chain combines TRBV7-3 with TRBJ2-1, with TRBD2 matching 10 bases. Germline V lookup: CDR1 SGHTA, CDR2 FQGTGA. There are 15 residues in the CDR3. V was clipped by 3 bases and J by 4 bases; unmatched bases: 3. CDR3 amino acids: CASSFSGGLYNEQFF. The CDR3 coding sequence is TGTGCCAGCAGCTTTAGCGGGGGGCTTTACAATGAGCAGTTCTTC.

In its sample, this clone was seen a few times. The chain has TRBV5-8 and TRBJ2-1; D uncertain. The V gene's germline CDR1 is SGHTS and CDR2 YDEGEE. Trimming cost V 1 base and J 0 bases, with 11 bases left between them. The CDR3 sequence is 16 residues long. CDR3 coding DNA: TGTGCCAGCAGCTTGTGGGCTCCCTCCTCCTACAATGAGCAGTTCTTC. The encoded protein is CASSLWAPSSYNEQFF.

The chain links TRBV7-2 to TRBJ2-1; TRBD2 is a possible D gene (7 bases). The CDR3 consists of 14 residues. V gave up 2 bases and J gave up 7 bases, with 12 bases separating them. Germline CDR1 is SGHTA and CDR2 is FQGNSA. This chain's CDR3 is CASSLMGRGNEQFF. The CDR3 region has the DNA TGTGCCAGCAGCTTAATGGGGAGGGGGAATGAGCAGTTCTTC.

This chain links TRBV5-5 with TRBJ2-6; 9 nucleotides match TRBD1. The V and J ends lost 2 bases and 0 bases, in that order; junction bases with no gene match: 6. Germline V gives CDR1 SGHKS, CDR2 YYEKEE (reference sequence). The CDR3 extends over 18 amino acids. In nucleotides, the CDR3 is TGTGCCAGCAGCTTAGGGGACAGGGACCCCTCTGGGGCCAACGTCCTGACTTTC. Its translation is CASSLGDRDPSGANVLTF.

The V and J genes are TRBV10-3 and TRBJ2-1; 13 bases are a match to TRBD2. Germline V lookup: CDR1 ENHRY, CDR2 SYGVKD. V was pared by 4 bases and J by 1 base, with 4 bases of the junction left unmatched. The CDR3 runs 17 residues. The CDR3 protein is CAISGTSGGISYNEQFF. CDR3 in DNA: TGTGCCATCAGTGGGACTAGCGGGGGAATATCCTACAATGAGCAGTTCTTC.

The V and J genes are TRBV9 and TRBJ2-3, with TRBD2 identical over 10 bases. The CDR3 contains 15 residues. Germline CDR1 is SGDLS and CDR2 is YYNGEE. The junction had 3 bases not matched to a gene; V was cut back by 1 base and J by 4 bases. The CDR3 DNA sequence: TGTGCCAGCAGCGTAAGCGGGAGGGAAGCAGATACGCAGTATTTT. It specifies CASSVSGREADTQYF.

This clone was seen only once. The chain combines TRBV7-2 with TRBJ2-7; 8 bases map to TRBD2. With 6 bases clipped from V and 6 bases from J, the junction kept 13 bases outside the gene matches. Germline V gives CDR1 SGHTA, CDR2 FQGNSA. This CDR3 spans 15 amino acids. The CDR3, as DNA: TGTGCCAGCAGGCCCTCTGGCGGGGGGTTACGCGAGCAGTACTTC. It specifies CASRPSGGGLREQYF.

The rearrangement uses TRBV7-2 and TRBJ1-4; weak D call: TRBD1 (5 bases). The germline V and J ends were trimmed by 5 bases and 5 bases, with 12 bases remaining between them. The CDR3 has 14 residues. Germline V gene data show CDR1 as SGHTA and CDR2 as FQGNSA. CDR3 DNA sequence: TGTGCCAGCAGCATACAGGTTGGGAATGAAAAACTGTTTTTT. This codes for CASSIQVGNEKLFF.

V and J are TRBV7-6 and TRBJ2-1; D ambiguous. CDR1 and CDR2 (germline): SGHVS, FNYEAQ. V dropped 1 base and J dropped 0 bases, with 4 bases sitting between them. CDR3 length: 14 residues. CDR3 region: CASSLGASYNEQFF. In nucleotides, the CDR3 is TGTGCCAGCAGCTTAGGGGCCTCCTACAATGAGCAGTTCTTC.

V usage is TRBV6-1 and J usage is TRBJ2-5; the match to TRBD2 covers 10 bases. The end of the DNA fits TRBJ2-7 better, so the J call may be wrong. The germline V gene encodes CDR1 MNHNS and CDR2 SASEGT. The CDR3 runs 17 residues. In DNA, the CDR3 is TGTGCCAGCAGTGATTTGGCTAGCGGGAGAGGGTCCTACGAGCAGTACTTC. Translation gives CASSDLASGRGSYEQYF.

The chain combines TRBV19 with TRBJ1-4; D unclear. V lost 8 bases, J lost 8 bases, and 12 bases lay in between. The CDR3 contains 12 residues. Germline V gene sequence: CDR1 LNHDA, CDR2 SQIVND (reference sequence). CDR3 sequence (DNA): TGTGCCAGTCGCGTCAGAGGCGAAAAACTGTTTTTT. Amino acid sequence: CASRVRGEKLFF.

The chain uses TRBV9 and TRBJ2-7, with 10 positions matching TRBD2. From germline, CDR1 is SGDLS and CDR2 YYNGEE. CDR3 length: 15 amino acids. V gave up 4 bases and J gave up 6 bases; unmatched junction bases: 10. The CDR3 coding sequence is TGTGCCAGCAGCCCCGGCGGACTAGCGGTCGGCGAGCAGTACTTC. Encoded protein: CASSPGGLAVGEQYF.

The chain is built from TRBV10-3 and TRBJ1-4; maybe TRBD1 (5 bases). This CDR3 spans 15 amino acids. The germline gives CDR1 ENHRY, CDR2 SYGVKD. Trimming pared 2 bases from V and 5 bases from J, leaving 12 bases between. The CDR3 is CAISEEIRQNEKLFF. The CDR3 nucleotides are TGTGCCATCAGTGAGGAAATTCGACAGAATGAAAAACTGTTTTTT.

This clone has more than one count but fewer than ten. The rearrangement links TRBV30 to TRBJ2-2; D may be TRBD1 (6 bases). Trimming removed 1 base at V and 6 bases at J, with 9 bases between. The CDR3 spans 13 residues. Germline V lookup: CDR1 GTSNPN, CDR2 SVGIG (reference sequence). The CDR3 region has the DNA TGTGCCTGGAGTGACAGGGCCGCCGGGGAGCTGTTTTTT. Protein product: CAWSDRAAGELFF.

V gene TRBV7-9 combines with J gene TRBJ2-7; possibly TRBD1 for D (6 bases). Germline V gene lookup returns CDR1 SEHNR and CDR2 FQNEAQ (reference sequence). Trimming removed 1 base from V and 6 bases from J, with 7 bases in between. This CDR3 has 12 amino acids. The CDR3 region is CASSLDRVEQYF. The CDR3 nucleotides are TGTGCCAGCAGCTTAGACAGGGTCGAGCAGTACTTC.

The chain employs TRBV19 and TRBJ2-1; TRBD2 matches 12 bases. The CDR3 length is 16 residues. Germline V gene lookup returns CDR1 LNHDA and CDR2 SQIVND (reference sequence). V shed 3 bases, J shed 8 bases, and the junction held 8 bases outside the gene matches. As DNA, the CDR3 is TGTGCCAGTAGTATCTCGACTAGCGGGAGATGGTATGAGCAGTTCTTC. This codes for CASSISTSGRWYEQFF.

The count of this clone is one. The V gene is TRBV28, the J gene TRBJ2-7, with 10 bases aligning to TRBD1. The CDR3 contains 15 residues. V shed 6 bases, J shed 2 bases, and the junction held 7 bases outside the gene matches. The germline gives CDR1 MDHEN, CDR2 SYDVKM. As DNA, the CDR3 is TGTGCCAGCAGCCGCGGGACAGGGGAAGCCTACGAGCAGTACTTC. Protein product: CASSRGTGEAYEQYF.